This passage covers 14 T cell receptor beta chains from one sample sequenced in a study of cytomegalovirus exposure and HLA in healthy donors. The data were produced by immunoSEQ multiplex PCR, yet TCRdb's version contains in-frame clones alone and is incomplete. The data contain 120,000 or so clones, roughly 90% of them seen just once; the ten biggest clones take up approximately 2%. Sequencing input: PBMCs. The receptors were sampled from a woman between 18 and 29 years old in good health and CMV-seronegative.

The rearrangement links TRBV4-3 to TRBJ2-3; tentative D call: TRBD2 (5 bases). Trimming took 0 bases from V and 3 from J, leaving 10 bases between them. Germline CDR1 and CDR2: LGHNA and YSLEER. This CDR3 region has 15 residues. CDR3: CASSQDWTATDTQYF. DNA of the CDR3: TGCGCCAGCAGCCAAGACTGGACTGCTACAGATACGCAGTATTTT.

CDR3 region: CASSLSPRQGARGYTF. As DNA, the CDR3 is TGTGCCAGCAGCTTATCCCCGAGACAGGGGGCACGGGGCTACACCTTC. The chain employs TRBV11-2 and TRBJ1-2; 10 nucleotides line up with TRBD1. The length of the CDR3 is 16 residues. With V trimmed by 2 bases and J by 8 bases, 11 bases remained unmatched. The germline V gene encodes CDR1 SGHAT and CDR2 FQNNGV.

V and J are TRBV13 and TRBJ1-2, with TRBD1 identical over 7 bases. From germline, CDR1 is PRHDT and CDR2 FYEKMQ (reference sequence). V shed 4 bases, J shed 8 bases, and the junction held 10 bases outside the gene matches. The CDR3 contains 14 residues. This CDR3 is CASSSQTGLVGYTF. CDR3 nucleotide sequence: TGTGCCAGCAGCTCCCAGACAGGGCTAGTCGGCTACACCTTC.

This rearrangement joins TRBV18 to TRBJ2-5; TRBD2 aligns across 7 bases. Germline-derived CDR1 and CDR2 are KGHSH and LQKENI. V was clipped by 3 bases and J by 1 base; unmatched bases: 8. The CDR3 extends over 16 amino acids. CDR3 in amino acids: CASSPQAGSIQETQYF. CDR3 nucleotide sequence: TGTGCCAGCTCACCTCAAGCGGGGTCCATCCAAGAGACCCAGTACTTC.

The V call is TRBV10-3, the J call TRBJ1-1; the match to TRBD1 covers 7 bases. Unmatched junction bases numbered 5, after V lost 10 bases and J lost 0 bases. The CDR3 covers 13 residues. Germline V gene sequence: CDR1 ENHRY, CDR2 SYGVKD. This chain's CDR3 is CATGGQVNTEAFF. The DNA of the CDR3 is TGTGCCACGGGCGGACAGGTGAACACTGAAGCTTTCTTT.

The CDR3 nucleotides read TGTGCCAGCAGCACTTACGGACAGGGGGCCTATGGCTACACCTTC. It translates to CASSTYGQGAYGYTF. V and J are TRBV9 and TRBJ1-2; 11 bases are a match to TRBD1. The CDR3 covers 15 residues. The J segment lost 4 bases and the V segment lost 4 bases, leaving 6 bases of the junction unmatched. Germline V lookup: CDR1 SGDLS, CDR2 YYNGEE.

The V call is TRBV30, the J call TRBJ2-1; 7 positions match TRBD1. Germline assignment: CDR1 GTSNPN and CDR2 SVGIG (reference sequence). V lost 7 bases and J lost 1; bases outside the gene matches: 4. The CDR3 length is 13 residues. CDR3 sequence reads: CAFAGGSYNEQFF. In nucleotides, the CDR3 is TGTGCCTTCGCAGGGGGATCCTACAATGAGCAGTTCTTC.

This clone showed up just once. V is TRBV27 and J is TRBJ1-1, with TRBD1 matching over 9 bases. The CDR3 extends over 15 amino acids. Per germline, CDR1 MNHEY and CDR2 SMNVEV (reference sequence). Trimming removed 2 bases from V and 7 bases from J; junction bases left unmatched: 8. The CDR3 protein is CASSLVAGQGGEAFF. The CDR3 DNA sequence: TGTGCCAGCAGTTTAGTGGCGGGACAGGGTGGTGAAGCTTTCTTT.

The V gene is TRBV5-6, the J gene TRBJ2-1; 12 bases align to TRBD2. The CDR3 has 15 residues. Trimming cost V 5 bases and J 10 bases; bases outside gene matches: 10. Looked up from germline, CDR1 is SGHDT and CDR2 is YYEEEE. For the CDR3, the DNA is TGTGCCAGCAGTTACGAAGGACTAGCGGGATTAGAGCAGTTCTTC. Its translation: CASSYEGLAGLEQFF.

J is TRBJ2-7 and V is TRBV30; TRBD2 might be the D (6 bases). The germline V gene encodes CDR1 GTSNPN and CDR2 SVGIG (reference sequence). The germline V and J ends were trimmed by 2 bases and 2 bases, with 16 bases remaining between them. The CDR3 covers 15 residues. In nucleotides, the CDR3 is TGTGCCTGGAGTAAAACGACAGCGGGCACCTACGAGCAGTACTTC. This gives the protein CAWSKTTAGTYEQYF.

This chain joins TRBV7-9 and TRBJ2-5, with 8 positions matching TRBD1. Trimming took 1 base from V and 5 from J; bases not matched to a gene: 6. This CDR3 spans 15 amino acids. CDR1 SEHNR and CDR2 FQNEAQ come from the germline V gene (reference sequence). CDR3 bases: TGTGCCAGCAGCTTAGGAGGCCAGGGGGCGGAGACCCAGTACTTC. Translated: CASSLGGQGAETQYF.

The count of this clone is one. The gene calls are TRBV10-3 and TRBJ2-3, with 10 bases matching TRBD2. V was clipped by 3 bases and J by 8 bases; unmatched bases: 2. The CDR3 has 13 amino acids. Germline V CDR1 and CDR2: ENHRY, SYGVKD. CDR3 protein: CAISDLAGATQYF. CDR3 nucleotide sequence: TGTGCCATCAGTGATCTAGCGGGAGCTACGCAGTATTTT.

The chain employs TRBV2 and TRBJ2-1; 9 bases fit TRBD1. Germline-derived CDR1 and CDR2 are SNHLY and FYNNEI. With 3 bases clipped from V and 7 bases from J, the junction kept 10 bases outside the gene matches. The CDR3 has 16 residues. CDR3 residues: CASSEVPGQGKNEQFF. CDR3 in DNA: TGTGCCAGCAGTGAGGTCCCGGGACAGGGTAAGAATGAGCAGTTCTTC.

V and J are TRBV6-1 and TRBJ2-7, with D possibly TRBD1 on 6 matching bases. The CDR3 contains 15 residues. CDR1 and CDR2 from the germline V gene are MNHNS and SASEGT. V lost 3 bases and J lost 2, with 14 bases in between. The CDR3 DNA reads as TGTGCCAGCAGTGATGCCTGGGGACAAGCCTACGAGCAGTACTTC. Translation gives CASSDAWGQAYEQYF.